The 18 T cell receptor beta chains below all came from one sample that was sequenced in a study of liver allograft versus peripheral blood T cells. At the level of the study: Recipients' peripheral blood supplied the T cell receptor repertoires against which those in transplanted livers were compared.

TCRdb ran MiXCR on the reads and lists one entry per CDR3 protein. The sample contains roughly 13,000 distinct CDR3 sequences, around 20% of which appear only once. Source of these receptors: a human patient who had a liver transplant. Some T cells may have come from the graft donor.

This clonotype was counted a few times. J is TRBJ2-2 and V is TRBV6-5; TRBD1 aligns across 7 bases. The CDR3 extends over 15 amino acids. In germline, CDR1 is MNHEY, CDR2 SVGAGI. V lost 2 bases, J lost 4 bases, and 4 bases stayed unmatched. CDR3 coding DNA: TGTGCCAGCAGTTACAGGGGGCGCGGCACCGGGGAGCTGTTTTTT. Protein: CASSYRGRGTGELFF.

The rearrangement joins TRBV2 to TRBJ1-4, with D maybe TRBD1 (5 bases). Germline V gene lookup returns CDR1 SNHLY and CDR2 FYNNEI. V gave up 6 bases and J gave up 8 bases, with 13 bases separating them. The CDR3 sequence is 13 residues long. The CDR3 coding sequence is TGTGCCAGCAGGGGGGGGACGGGCGAAAAACTGTTTTTT. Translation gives CASRGGTGEKLFF. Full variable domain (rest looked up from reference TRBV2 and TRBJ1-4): EPEVTQTPSHQVTQMGQEVILRCVPISNHLYFYWYRQILGQKVEFLVSFYNNEISEKSEIFDDQFSVERPDGSNFTLKIRSTKLEDSAMYFCASRGGTGEKLFFGSGTQLSVL.

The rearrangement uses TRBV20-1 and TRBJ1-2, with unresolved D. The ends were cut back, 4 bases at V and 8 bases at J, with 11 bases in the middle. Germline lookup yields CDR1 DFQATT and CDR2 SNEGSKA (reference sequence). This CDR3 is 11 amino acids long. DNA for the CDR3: TGCAGTGCTACGTGGTCCGGAGGCTACACCTTC. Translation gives CSATWSGGYTF.

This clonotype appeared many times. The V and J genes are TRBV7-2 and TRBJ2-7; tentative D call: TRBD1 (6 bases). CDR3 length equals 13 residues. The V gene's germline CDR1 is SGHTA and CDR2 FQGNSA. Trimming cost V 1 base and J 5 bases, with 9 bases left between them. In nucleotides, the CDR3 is TGTGCCAGCAGCTTAGGGACAGTACACGAGCAGTACTTC. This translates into CASSLGTVHEQYF.

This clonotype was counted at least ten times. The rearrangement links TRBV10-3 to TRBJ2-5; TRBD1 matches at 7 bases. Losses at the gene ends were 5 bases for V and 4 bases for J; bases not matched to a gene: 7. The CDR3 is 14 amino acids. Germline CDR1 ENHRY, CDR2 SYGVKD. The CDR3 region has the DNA TGTGCCATCAGTCCTGGACAGGCCGCAGAGACCCAGTACTTC. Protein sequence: CAISPGQAAETQYF.

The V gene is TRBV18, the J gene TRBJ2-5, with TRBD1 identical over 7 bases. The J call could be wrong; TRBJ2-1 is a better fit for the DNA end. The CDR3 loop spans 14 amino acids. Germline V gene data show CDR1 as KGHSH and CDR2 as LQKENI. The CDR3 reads CASSPYRDSGKQFF. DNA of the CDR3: TGTGCCAGCTCACCATACCGGGACAGCGGAAAGCAGTTCTTC.

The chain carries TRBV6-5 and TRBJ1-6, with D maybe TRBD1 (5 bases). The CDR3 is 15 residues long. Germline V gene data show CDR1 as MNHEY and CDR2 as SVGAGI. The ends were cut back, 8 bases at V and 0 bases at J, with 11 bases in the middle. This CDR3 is CASRKQVSYNSPLHF. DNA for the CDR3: TGTGCCAGCCGGAAACAGGTCTCCTATAATTCACCCCTCCACTTT.

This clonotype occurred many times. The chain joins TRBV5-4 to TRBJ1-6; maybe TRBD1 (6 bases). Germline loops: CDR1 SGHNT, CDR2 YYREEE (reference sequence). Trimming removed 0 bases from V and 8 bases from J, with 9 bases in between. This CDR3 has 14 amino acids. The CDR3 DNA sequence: TGTGCCAGCAGCTTGGGAGGGGGAGATTCACCCCTCCACTTT. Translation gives CASSLGGGDSPLHF.

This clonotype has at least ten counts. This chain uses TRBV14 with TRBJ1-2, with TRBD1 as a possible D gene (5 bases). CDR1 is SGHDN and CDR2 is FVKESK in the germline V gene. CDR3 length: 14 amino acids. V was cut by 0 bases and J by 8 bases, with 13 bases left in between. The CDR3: CASSQERGAGGYTF. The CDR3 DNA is TGTGCCAGCAGCCAAGAACGAGGGGCCGGGGGCTACACCTTC.

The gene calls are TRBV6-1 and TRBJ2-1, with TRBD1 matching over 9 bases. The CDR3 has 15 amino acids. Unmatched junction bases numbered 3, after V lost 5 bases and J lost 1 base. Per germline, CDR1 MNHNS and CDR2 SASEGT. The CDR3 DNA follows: TGTGCCAGCAGTAGACAGGGGGGATCCTACAATGAGCAGTTCTTC. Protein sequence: CASSRQGGSYNEQFF.

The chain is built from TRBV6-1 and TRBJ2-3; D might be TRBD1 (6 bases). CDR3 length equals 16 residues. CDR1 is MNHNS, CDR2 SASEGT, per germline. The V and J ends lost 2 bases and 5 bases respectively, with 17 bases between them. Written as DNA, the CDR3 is TGTGCCAGCAGTGAACTTGGGGCAGGGGTGGGAGATACGCAGTATTTT. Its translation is CASSELGAGVGDTQYF.

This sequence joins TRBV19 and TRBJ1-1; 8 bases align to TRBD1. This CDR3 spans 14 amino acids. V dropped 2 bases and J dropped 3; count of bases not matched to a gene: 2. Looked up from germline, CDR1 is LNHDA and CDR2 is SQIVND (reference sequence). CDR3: CASSIQGADTEAFF. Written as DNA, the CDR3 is TGTGCCAGTAGTATACAGGGGGCGGACACTGAAGCTTTCTTT.

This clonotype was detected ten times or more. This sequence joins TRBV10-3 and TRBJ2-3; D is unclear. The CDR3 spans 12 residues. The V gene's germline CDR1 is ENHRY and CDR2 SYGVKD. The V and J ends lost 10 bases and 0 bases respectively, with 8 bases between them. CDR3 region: CATSPSTDTQYF. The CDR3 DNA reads TGTGCCACCTCACCTAGCACAGATACGCAGTATTTT.

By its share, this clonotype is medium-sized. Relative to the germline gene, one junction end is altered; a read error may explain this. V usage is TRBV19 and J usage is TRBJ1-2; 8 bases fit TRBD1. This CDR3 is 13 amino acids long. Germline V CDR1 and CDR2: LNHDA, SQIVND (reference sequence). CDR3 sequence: CASSIGQGYGYTF. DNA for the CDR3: TGTGCCAGTAGCATAGGACAGGGCTATGGCTACACCTTC.

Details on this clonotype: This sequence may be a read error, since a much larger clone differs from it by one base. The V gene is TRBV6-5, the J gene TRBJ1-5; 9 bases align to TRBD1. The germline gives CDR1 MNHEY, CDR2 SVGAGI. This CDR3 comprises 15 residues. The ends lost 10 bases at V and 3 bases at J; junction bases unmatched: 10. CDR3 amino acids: CANTLDRGINQPQHF. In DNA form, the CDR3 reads TGTGCCAACACTCTTGACAGGGGGATCAATCAGCCCCAGCATTTT.

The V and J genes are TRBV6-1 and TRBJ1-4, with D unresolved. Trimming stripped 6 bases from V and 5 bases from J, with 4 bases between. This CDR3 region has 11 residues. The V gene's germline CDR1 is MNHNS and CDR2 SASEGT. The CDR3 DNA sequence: TGTGCCAGCAGGTCGAATGAAAAACTGTTTTTT. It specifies CASRSNEKLFF.

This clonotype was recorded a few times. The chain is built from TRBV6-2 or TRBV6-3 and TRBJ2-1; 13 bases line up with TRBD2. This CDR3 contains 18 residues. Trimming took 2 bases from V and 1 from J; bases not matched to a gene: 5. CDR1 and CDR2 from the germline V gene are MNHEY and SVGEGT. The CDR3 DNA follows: TGTGCCAGCAGTTACAAACTAGCGGGGGGGGGATCCTACAATGAGCAGTTCTTC. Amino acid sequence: CASSYKLAGGGSYNEQFF.

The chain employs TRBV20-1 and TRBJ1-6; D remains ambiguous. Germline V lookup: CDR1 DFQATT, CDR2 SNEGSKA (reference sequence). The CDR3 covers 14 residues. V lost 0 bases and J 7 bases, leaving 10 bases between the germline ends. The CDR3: CSARDFRFNSPLHF. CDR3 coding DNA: TGCAGTGCTAGAGATTTCAGGTTCAATTCACCCCTCCACTTT.